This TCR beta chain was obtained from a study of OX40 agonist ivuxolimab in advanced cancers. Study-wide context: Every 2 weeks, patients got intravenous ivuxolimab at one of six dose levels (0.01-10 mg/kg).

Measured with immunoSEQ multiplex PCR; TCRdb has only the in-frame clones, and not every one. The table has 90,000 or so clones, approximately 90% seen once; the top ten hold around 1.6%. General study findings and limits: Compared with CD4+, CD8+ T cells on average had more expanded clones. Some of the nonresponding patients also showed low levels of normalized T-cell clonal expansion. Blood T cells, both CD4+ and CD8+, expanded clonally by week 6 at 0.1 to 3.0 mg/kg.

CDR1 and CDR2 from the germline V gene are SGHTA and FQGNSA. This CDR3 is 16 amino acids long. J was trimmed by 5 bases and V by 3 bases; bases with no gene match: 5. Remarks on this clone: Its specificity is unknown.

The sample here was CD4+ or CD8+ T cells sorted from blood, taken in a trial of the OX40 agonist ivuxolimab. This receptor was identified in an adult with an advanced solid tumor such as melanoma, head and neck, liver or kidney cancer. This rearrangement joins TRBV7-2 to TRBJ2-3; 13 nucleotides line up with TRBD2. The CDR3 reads CASSLGLAGSGDTQYF. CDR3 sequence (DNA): TGTGCCAGCAGCTTGGGACTAGCGGGATCTGGAGATACGCAGTATTTT.